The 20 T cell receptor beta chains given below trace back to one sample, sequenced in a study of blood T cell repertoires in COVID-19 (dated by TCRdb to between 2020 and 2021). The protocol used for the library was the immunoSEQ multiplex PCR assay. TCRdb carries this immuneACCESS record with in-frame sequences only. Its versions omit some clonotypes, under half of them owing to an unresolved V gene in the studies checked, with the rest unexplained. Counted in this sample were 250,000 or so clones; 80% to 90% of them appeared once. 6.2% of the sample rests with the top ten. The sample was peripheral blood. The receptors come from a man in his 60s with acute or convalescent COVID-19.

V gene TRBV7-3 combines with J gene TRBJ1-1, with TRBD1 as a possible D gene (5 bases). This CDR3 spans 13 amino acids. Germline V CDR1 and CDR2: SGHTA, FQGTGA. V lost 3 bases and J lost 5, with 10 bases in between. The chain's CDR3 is CASSFGGWTEAFF. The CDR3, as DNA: TGTGCCAGCAGCTTCGGGGGATGGACTGAAGCTTTCTTT.

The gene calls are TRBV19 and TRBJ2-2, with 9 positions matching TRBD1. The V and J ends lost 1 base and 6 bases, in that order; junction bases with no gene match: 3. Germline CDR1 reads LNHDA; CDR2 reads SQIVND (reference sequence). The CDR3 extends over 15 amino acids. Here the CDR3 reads CASSIVGQGPGELFF. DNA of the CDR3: TGTGCCAGTAGTATAGTGGGACAGGGACCCGGGGAGCTGTTTTTT.

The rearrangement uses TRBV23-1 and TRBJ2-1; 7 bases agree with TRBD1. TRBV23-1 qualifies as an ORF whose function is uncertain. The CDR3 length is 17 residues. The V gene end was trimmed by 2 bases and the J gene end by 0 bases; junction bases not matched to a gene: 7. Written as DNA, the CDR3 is TGCGCCAGCAGTCAACTTCGGACAGGTAGCTCCTACAATGAGCAGTTCTTC. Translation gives CASSQLRTGSSYNEQFF.

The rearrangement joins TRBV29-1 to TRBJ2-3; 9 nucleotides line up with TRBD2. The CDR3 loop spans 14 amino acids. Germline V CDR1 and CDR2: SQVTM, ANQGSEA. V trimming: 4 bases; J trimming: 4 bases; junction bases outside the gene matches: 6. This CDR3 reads CSVVLAGSPDTQYF. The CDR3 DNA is TGCAGCGTTGTCCTAGCGGGATCCCCAGATACGCAGTATTTT.

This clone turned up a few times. This CDR3 is CAWSEGLGAFEQYF. CDR3 nucleotide sequence: TGTGCCTGGAGTGAAGGACTAGGAGCCTTCGAGCAGTACTTC. The V and J genes are TRBV30 and TRBJ2-7, with 7 positions matching TRBD2. CDR3 length: 14 amino acids. The junction had 9 bases not matched to a gene; V was cut back by 1 base and J by 6 bases. Germline V gene lookup returns CDR1 GTSNPN and CDR2 SVGIG (reference sequence). The whole variable domain, filled in from reference TRBV30 and TRBJ2-7, reads SQTIHQWPATLVQPVGSPLSLECTVEGTSNPNLYWYRQAAGRGLQLLFYSVGIGQISSEVPQNLSASRPQDRQFILSSKKLLLSDSGFYLCAWSEGLGAFEQYFGPGTRLTVT.

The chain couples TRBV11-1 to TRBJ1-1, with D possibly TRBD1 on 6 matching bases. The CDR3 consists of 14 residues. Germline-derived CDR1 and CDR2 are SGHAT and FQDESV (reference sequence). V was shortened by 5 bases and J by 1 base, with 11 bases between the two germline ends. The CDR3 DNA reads TGTGCCAGCAGCCTACGGACAGCGAACACTGAAGCTTTCTTT. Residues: CASSLRTANTEAFF.

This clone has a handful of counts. The CDR3 bases are TGTGCCACCAGCAGAAATCGGGGGACTGGAAACACCATATATTTT. Its translation is CATSRNRGTGNTIYF. V and J are TRBV15 and TRBJ1-3; tentatively, D is TRBD1 (5 bases). Trimming shortened V by 2 bases and J by 2 bases, and 10 bases separated the two germline ends. Germline CDR1 is LNHNV and CDR2 is YYDKDF (reference sequence). This CDR3 is 15 amino acids long.

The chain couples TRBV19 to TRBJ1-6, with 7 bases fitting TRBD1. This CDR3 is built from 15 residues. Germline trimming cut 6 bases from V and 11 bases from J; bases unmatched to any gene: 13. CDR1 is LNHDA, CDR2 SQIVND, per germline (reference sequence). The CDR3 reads CASSPIDRAQTPLHF. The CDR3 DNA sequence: TGTGCCAGTAGCCCAATCGACAGGGCCCAGACACCCCTCCACTTT.

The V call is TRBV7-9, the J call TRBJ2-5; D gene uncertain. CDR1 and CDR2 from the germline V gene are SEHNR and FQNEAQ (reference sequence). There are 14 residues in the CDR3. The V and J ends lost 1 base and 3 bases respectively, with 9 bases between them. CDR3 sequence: CASSLVLLEETQYF. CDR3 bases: TGTGCCAGCAGCTTAGTTCTCCTAGAAGAGACCCAGTACTTC.

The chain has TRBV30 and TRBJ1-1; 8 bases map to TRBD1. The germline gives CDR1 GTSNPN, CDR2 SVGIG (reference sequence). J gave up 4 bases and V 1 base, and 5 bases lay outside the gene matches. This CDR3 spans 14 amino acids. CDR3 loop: CAWSDLTGGTEAFF. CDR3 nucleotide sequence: TGTGCCTGGAGTGATTTAACAGGGGGCACTGAAGCTTTCTTT.

The CDR3: CASSLAGGRYTGELFF. The CDR3 coding sequence is TGTGCCAGCAGTTTAGCGGGAGGTAGATACACCGGGGAGCTGTTTTTT. This sequence joins TRBV6-2 or TRBV6-3 and TRBJ2-2; TRBD2 matches at 10 bases. The CDR3 consists of 16 residues. Germline V gene data show CDR1 as MNHEY and CDR2 as SVGEGT. Trimming took 4 bases from V and 3 from J; bases not matched to a gene: 5.

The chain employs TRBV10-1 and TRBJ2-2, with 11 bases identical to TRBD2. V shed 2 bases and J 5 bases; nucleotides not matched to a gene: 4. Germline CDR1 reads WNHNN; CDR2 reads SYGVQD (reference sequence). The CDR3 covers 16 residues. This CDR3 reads CASSEGLAGRTGELFF. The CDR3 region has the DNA TGCGCCAGCAGTGAGGGACTAGCGGGTAGGACCGGGGAGCTGTTTTTT.

This chain's CDR3 is CASSLMRGSTEAFF. The DNA of the CDR3 is TGTGCCAGCAGCTTGATGCGAGGAAGCACTGAAGCTTTCTTT. The V call is TRBV5-6, the J call TRBJ1-1; no reliable D call. The CDR3 covers 14 residues. Trimming took off 1 base at V and 4 bases at J, with 11 bases between the two ends. Germline V gene lookup returns CDR1 SGHDT and CDR2 YYEEEE. Drawing the rest from reference TRBV5-6 and TRBJ1-1, the complete variable domain is DAGVTQSPTHLIKTRGQQVTLRCSPKSGHDTVSWYQQALGQGPQFIFQYYEEEERQRGNFPDRFSGHQFPNYSSELNVNALLLGDSALYLCASSLMRGSTEAFFGQGTRLTVV.

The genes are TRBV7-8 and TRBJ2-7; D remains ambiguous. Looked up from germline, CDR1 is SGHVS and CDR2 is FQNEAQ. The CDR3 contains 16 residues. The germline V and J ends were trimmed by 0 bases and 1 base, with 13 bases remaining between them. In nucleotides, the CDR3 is TGTGCCAGCAGCTTAGCGTTGGCAGGCCCATCCTACGAGCAGTACTTC. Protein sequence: CASSLALAGPSYEQYF.

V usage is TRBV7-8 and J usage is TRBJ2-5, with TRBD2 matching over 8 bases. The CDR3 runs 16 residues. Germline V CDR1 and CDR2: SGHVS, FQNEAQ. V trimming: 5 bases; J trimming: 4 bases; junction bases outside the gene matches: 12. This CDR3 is CASSPRSGNVRETQYF. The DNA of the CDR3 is TGTGCCAGCAGCCCCCGTAGCGGGAATGTTCGAGAGACCCAGTACTTC. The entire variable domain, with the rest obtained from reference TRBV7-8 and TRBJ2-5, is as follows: GAGVSQSPRYKVAKRGQDVALRCDPISGHVSLFWYQQALGQGPEFLTYFQNEAQLDKSGLPSDRFFAERPEGSVSTLKIQRTQQEDSAVYLCASSPRSGNVRETQYFGPGTRLLVL.

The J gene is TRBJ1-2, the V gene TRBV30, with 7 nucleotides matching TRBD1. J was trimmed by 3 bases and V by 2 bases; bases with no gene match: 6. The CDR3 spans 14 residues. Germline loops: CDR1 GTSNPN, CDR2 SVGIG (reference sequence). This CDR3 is CAWSSGQGDYGYTF. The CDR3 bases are TGTGCCTGGAGTAGTGGGCAGGGGGACTATGGCTACACCTTC. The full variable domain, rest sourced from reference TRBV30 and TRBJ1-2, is SQTIHQWPATLVQPVGSPLSLECTVEGTSNPNLYWYRQAAGRGLQLLFYSVGIGQISSEVPQNLSASRPQDRQFILSSKKLLLSDSGFYLCAWSSGQGDYGYTFGSGTRLTVV.

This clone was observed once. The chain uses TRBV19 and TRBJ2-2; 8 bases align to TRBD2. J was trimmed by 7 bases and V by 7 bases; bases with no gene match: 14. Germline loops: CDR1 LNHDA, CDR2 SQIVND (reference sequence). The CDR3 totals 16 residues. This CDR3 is CASTMNGLAGGGELFF. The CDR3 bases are TGTGCCAGTACTATGAACGGACTAGCCGGGGGCGGGGAGCTGTTTTTT.

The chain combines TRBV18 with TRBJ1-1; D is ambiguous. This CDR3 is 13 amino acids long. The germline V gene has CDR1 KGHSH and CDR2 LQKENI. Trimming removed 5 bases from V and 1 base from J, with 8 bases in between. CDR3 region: CASSTGPNTEAFF. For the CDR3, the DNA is TGTGCCAGCTCAACTGGGCCGAACACTGAAGCTTTCTTT.

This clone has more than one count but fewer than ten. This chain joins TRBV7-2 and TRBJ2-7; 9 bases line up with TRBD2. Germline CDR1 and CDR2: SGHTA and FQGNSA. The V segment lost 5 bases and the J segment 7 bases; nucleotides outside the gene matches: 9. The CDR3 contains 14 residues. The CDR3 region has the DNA TGTGCCAGCAGCCGCGGGGGGGGCGACCGGGAGCAGTACTTC. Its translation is CASSRGGGDREQYF.

The CDR3 loop is CASSRQSEAYGYTF. The CDR3 DNA reads as TGTGCCAGCTCCCGACAGAGCGAGGCCTATGGCTACACCTTC. This chain uses TRBV18 with TRBJ1-2; D might be TRBD1 (5 bases). Germline V lookup: CDR1 KGHSH, CDR2 LQKENI. The germline V and J ends were trimmed by 6 bases and 4 bases, with 15 bases remaining between them. The CDR3 extends over 14 amino acids.